This paragraph reports one T cell receptor beta chain. This sample was taken from a study of shared clonotypes between healthy human individuals. Germline V lookup: CDR1 MDHEN, CDR2 SYDVKM. Trimming pared 3 bases from V and 0 bases from J, leaving 19 bases between. The CDR3 has 18 residues. CD45RO-negative, CCR7-selected cells formed the naive CD8 fraction, which excluded terminally differentiated effector memory CD45RA+ cells. Profiling relied on immunoSEQ multiplex PCR, and the TCRdb table lists in-frame clones only, not all of them. The sample includes roughly 550,000 clones, around 95% seen only once; the top ten take 0.11%.

The receptor comes from a woman in her twenties or thirties in good health. The chain uses TRBV28 and TRBJ2-3, with D perhaps TRBD2 (7 bases). The sequenced sample was naive CD8+ T cells sorted from blood. The CDR3 sequence: CASSFAGEGYPSTDTQYF. Written as DNA, the CDR3 is TGTGCCAGCAGTTTTGCAGGGGAGGGATACCCAAGCACAGATACGCAGTATTTT.